This T cell receptor (beta chain) was recorded in a study of radiation and T cells in renal cell carcinoma. The study, taken as a whole, reports: Sampling covered only roughly 1 g of each tumor.

Germline lookup yields CDR1 KGHSH and CDR2 LQKENI. Deletions cut 4 bases from V and 2 bases from J, with 10 bases between. The CDR3 runs 14 residues. Treatment described: treatment-naive control, cytoreductive nephrectomy. With respect to this clone: Its antigen is still unknown.

Data came from immunoSEQ multiplex PCR; TCRdb stores just in-frame clones and leaves some out. The repertoire holds 10,000 or so clones, with roughly 58% as singletons. The chain employs TRBV18 and TRBJ2-3; possibly TRBD2 for D (6 bases). The clonotype was recovered from a man in his forties with renal cell carcinoma. The sequencing used tumor tissue, collected from a patient whose treatment was nephrectomy without radiotherapy. The CDR3 loop reads CASSRSGYTDTQYF. The CDR3 DNA follows: TGTGCCAGCTCACGAAGCGGGTACACAGATACGCAGTATTTT.